The 23 T cell receptor beta chains presented below share a single source sample, sequenced in a study of response to subunit inactivated influenza vaccine. One entry per CDR3 protein results from TCRdb running MiXCR on the RT-PCR reads. The data show 800,000 to 1,000,000 distinct CDR3 sequences, around 20% seen once. Source: PBMCs from blood, taken roughly 5 days after vaccination. The receptors shown here come from a man aged 50 or older who received an inactivated influenza vaccine.

The V gene is TRBV27, the J gene TRBJ2-3; tentative D call: TRBD1 (6 bases). Germline V gene lookup returns CDR1 MNHEY and CDR2 SMNVEV (reference sequence). The CDR3 has 13 residues. V was pared by 3 bases and J by 10 bases, with 14 bases between. CDR3 nucleotide sequence: TGTGCCAGCAGTTTGAACAGGGAAGGTGCGCAGTATTTT. Its protein product is CASSLNREGAQYF.

This clonotype came up a few times. The chain has TRBV20-1 and TRBJ2-7, with 11 bases aligning to TRBD2. The trim removed 1 base at V and 3 bases at J, leaving 5 bases unmatched. There are 15 residues in the CDR3. Germline values: CDR1 DFQATT, CDR2 SNEGSKA (reference sequence). CDR3 bases: TGCAGTGCTAGAGCTGGGACTAGCGGAAACTACGAGCAGTACTTC. This translates into CSARAGTSGNYEQYF.

The V call is TRBV29-1, the J call TRBJ2-1; TRBD2 matches 13 bases. This CDR3 is built from 17 residues. V lost 8 bases and J lost 9; bases outside the gene matches: 19. Germline V gene data show CDR1 as SQVTM and CDR2 as ANQGSEA. The CDR3 DNA is TGCAGCTTCCTTCAGGGACTAGCGGGATGGGGAACCGGTGAGCAGTTCTTC. Amino acid sequence: CSFLQGLAGWGTGEQFF.

In DNA form, the CDR3 reads TGTGCCAGCAGTACGGGACAGGGGAGCGGTGGCTACACCTTC. Residues: CASSTGQGSGGYTF. The chain carries TRBV6-1 and TRBJ1-2, with 10 bases fitting TRBD1. Trimming took 5 bases from V and 7 from J; bases not matched to a gene: 7. The CDR3 runs to 14 residues. Germline CDR1 reads MNHNS; CDR2 reads SASEGT.

The chain combines TRBV6-2 or TRBV6-3 with TRBJ2-1; D remains ambiguous. V was shortened by 5 bases and J by 6 bases, with 14 bases between the two germline ends. Germline V gives CDR1 MNHEY, CDR2 SVGEGT. The length of the CDR3 is 14 residues. The CDR3: CASSPTAGFNEQFF. CDR3 in DNA: TGTGCCAGCAGTCCCACGGCCGGATTCAATGAGCAGTTCTTC.

The rearrangement links TRBV7-9 to TRBJ2-1, with 9 bases matching TRBD2. V shed 5 bases, J shed 8 bases, and the junction held 16 bases outside the gene matches. CDR3 size: 17 residues. Germline CDR1 is SEHNR and CDR2 is FQNEAQ (reference sequence). The DNA for the CDR3 is TGTGCCAGCAGCCCCCCGCCGGGACTAGCAGCCTGGGATGAGCAGTTCTTC. It translates to CASSPPPGLAAWDEQFF.

This clonotype was found many times. The V and J genes are TRBV12-3 or TRBV12-4 and TRBJ2-5; D gene uncertain. The CDR3 runs 10 residues. Trimming cost V 8 bases and J 5 bases, with 6 bases left between them. The CDR3 nucleotides are TGTGCCAGCGGGCAGGAGACCCAGTACTTC. Its translation is CASGQETQYF.

This clonotype has only a few counts. CDR3 DNA sequence: TGCGCCAGCAGCTTGATGTCCAGGGACAATGAGCAGTTCTTC. This translates into CASSLMSRDNEQFF. The genes are TRBV5-1 and TRBJ2-1, with D perhaps TRBD1 (5 bases). With 1 base removed from V and 5 bases from J, the gap between germline ends came to 10 bases. CDR1 SGHRS and CDR2 YFSETQ come from the germline V gene. The CDR3 totals 14 residues.

V and J are TRBV27 and TRBJ1-1; perhaps TRBD1 as D (6 bases). V shed 2 bases and J shed 3 bases, with 10 bases lying between them. Germline CDR1 reads MNHEY; CDR2 reads SMNVEV (reference sequence). This CDR3 has 14 amino acids. The CDR3 DNA sequence: TGTGCCAGCAGTTTAAACAGGGTTGACACTGAAGCTTTCTTT. Translation: CASSLNRVDTEAFF.

The gene calls are TRBV12-3 or TRBV12-4 and TRBJ2-3; D is perhaps TRBD2 (7 bases). The CDR3 has 14 amino acids. Trimming removed 8 bases at V and 0 bases at J, with 12 bases between. The CDR3 sequence: CASGGADSTDTQYF. The CDR3 DNA sequence: TGTGCCAGCGGGGGGGCGGACAGCACAGATACGCAGTATTTT.

This clonotype came up a few times. The chain carries TRBV15 and TRBJ2-1; D not certain. V lost 2 bases and J lost 4, with 18 bases in between. This CDR3 comprises 17 residues. Germline CDR1 LNHNV, CDR2 YYDKDF (reference sequence). This chain's CDR3 is CATSRWGSVSPYNEQFF. CDR3 sequence (DNA): TGTGCCACCAGCAGATGGGGAAGCGTCAGTCCGTACAATGAGCAGTTCTTC.

Many counts were recorded for this clonotype. The rearrangement joins TRBV29-1 to TRBJ1-5, with a possible D match to TRBD1 (5 bases). With 5 bases removed from V and 4 bases from J, the gap between germline ends came to 15 bases. The CDR3 is 14 amino acids. Looked up from germline, CDR1 is SQVTM and CDR2 is ANQGSEA. CDR3 DNA sequence: TGCAGCGTTCGGGGGACGGACCAAAATCAGCCCCAGCATTTT. Amino acids: CSVRGTDQNQPQHF. The whole variable domain, filled in from reference TRBV29-1 and TRBJ1-5, reads SAVISQKPSRDICQRGTSLTIQCQVDSQVTMMFWYRQQPGQSLTLIATANQGSEATYESGFVIDKFPISRPNLTFSTLTVSNMSPEDSSIYLCSVRGTDQNQPQHFGDGTRLSIL.

At least ten counts were recorded for this clonotype. The CDR3 bases are TGTGCCAGCAGTACACCCTACGAGCAGTACTTC. Translation: CASSTPYEQYF. This rearrangement joins TRBV12-3 or TRBV12-4 to TRBJ2-7; D is unclear. V dropped 5 bases and J dropped 2 bases, with 4 bases sitting between them. The CDR3 length is 11 residues.

This clonotype was recorded many times. This chain connects TRBV6-2 or TRBV6-3 to TRBJ2-1; D unclear. Germline V gene lookup returns CDR1 MNHEY and CDR2 SVGEGT. The CDR3 extends over 13 amino acids. The V end was cut by 5 bases, the J end by 12 bases, with 17 bases between. In nucleotides, the CDR3 is TGTGCCAGCAGTCCCACGGCTGGACGTGGGCAGTTCTTC. Its translation: CASSPTAGRGQFF.

In this sample, this clonotype turned up a few times. The rearrangement joins TRBV29-1 to TRBJ1-2, with TRBD1 matching 9 bases. The CDR3 contains 11 residues. The germline CDR1 and CDR2 sequences are SQVTM and ANQGSEA. V gave up 7 bases and J gave up 8 bases; unmatched junction bases: 5. The CDR3 is CSGDRDSGYTF. Written as DNA, the CDR3 is TGCAGCGGGGACAGGGATAGCGGCTACACCTTC.

V usage is TRBV4-2 and J usage is TRBJ1-1, with a weak D call TRBD1 (5 bases). Germline CDR1 LGHNA, CDR2 YNFKEQ. This CDR3 is 14 amino acids long. V was trimmed by 1 base and J by 4 bases, leaving 10 bases between them. The CDR3 region is CASSQGGVVTEAFF. The CDR3 DNA reads as TGTGCCAGCAGCCAAGGGGGGGTTGTCACTGAAGCTTTCTTT.

The chain is built from TRBV14 and TRBJ1-2; 10 bases match TRBD1. The germline CDR1 and CDR2 sequences are SGHDN and FVKESK. There are 14 residues in the CDR3. After removal of 5 bases from V and 8 bases from J, the junction contained 8 bases not matched to a gene. The CDR3 nucleotides read TGTGCCAGCAGCTACTGGGGACAGGGGAACGGCTACACCTTC. It specifies CASSYWGQGNGYTF.

The V gene is TRBV20-1, the J gene TRBJ1-1, with D unclear. This CDR3 contains 13 residues. In germline, CDR1 is DFQATT, CDR2 SNEGSKA (reference sequence). Trimming cost V 5 bases and J 7 bases, with 17 bases left between them. This chain's CDR3 is CSASDIWGGEAFF. The CDR3 DNA reads as TGCAGTGCTTCCGATATCTGGGGTGGTGAAGCTTTCTTT.

V is TRBV18 and J is TRBJ1-2, with D hard to call. V was pared by 3 bases and J by 4 bases, with 9 bases between. Germline CDR1 reads KGHSH; CDR2 reads LQKENI. The CDR3 is 13 residues long. CDR3 sequence (DNA): TGTGCCAGCTCACCTTTCTCGAGCTATGGCTACACCTTC. This codes for CASSPFSSYGYTF.

This chain connects TRBV20-1 to TRBJ1-4; TRBD1 is a possible D gene (5 bases). The CDR3 consists of 15 residues. Germline V CDR1 and CDR2: DFQATT, SNEGSKA (reference sequence). V dropped 6 bases and J dropped 2 bases, with 16 bases sitting between them. CDR3 bases: TGCAGTGCCTACCTGGGACGGGTGACTAATGAAAAACTGTTTTTT. The encoded protein is CSAYLGRVTNEKLFF.

The sample holds a few counts of this clonotype. The chain has TRBV20-1 and TRBJ1-2; no clear D gene. Per the germline V gene, CDR1 is DFQATT and CDR2 is SNEGSKA (reference sequence). The CDR3 is made up of 13 amino acids. Trimming took 3 bases from V and 2 from J, leaving 10 bases between them. In DNA, the CDR3 is TGCAGTGCTAGCAAGGAGACGAACTATGGCTACACCTTC. Residues: CSASKETNYGYTF.

There are a few counts of this clonotype. The chain joins TRBV7-2 to TRBJ2-2; D gene uncertain. This CDR3 is 15 amino acids long. Germline V gene data show CDR1 as SGHTA and CDR2 as FQGNSA. The V and J ends lost 3 bases and 2 bases respectively, with 10 bases between them. This CDR3 is CASSFVEINTGELFF. The CDR3 nucleotides read TGTGCCAGCAGCTTCGTGGAAATTAACACCGGGGAGCTGTTTTTT.

The rearrangement joins TRBV27 to TRBJ1-2; TRBD1 might be the D (5 bases). The germline V gene has CDR1 MNHEY and CDR2 SMNVEV (reference sequence). Trimming removed 4 bases from V and 0 bases from J, with 12 bases in between. This CDR3 spans 15 amino acids. The DNA of the CDR3 is TGTGCCAGCAGTTACTCGGAGGGACCTAACTATGGCTACACCTTC. Its translation is CASSYSEGPNYGYTF.